Below are 30 T cell receptor beta chains sequenced from a single sample in a study of OX40 agonist ivuxolimab in advanced cancers. The repertoire was sequenced with immunoSEQ multiplex PCR; TCRdb's copy has only in-frame clones and lacks some. The table includes roughly 80,000 clones, roughly 91% detected once. Sequencing was performed on CD4+ or CD8+ T cells sorted from blood, taken in a trial of the OX40 agonist ivuxolimab. These receptor sequences come from an adult with an advanced solid tumor such as melanoma, head and neck, liver or kidney cancer.

The chain combines TRBV6-1 with TRBJ1-2; TRBD1 matches 7 bases. CDR1 is MNHNS, CDR2 SASEGT, per germline. The CDR3 spans 14 residues. The V segment lost 7 bases and the J segment 5 bases; nucleotides outside the gene matches: 10. The CDR3 region is CASNRAGGQYGYTF. CDR3 nucleotide sequence: TGTGCCAGCAATAGAGCAGGGGGTCAATATGGCTACACCTTC.

The rearrangement joins TRBV5-1 to TRBJ2-7; possibly TRBD2 for D (5 bases). The V end lost 3 bases, the J end lost 4 bases, and 11 bases lay between the germline ends. CDR1 is SGHRS and CDR2 is YFSETQ in the germline V gene. There are 13 residues in the CDR3. CDR3 nucleotides: TGCGCCAGCAGCTCCCGGACTGCGTACGAGCAGTACTTC. Translation: CASSSRTAYEQYF.

The rearrangement uses TRBV28 and TRBJ1-1; a weak D match, TRBD1 (5 bases). The CDR3 length is 15 residues. V was clipped by 5 bases and J by 0 bases, with 13 bases between them. CDR1 is MDHEN and CDR2 is SYDVKM in the germline V gene. The CDR3 loop is CASSLPTALNTEAFF. DNA of the CDR3: TGTGCCAGCAGTCTACCGACAGCATTGAACACTGAAGCTTTCTTT. Full variable domain (outside the CDR3, taken from reference TRBV28 and TRBJ1-1): DVKVTQSSRYLVKRTGEKVFLECVQDMDHENMFWYRQDPGLGLRLIYFSYDVKMKEKGDIPEGYSVSREKKERFSLILESASTNQTSMYLCASSLPTALNTEAFFGQGTRLTVV.

J is TRBJ2-1 and V is TRBV7-2, with TRBD2 identical over 10 bases. CDR3 size: 14 residues. The germline gives CDR1 SGHTA, CDR2 FQGNSA. J was trimmed by 11 bases and V by 5 bases; bases with no gene match: 9. The CDR3 protein is CASSPTSGAAQQFF. CDR3 coding DNA: TGTGCCAGCAGCCCAACTAGCGGGGCCGCACAGCAGTTCTTC.

The chain links TRBV7-8 to TRBJ2-5, with 10 bases lining up with TRBD2. The germline V gene has CDR1 SGHVS and CDR2 FQNEAQ. This CDR3 is built from 15 residues. After removal of 4 bases from V and 7 bases from J, the junction contained 9 bases not matched to a gene. This CDR3 reads CASSSGTSDSGTQYF. The CDR3 DNA follows: TGTGCCAGCAGCTCCGGGACTAGCGACTCAGGGACCCAGTACTTC.

The rearrangement links TRBV21-1 to TRBJ1-1. TRBV21-1 is a listed pseudogene. This CDR3 is built from 15 residues. The CDR3 DNA reads TGTGCCAGCAGCGCACGGCCGGGTCGGGACACTGAAGCTTTCTTT. Its translation: CASSARPGRDTEAFF.

The chain has TRBV7-2 and TRBJ2-3; the D is unclear. Looked up from germline, CDR1 is SGHTA and CDR2 is FQGNSA. The CDR3 has 13 amino acids. Trimming took off 5 bases at V and 6 bases at J, with 12 bases between the two ends. CDR3 sequence (DNA): TGTGCCAGCAGCACGGCTCGATCTGATACGCAGTATTTT. Its translation: CASSTARSDTQYF.

The chain carries TRBV7-2 and TRBJ2-5; unclear D gene. CDR3 size: 15 residues. Trimming stripped 2 bases from V and 1 base from J, with 11 bases between. Per germline, CDR1 SGHTA and CDR2 FQGNSA. For the CDR3, the DNA is TGTGCCAGCAGCTTATTTAACGAGTTCCAAGAGACCCAGTACTTC. It specifies CASSLFNEFQETQYF.

The V call is TRBV7-2, the J call TRBJ2-5, with no clear D. The germline gives CDR1 SGHTA, CDR2 FQGNSA. Trimming shortened V by 3 bases and J by 5 bases, and 10 bases separated the two germline ends. There are 13 residues in the CDR3. CDR3 sequence (DNA): TGTGCCAGCAGCTTTTTGGGTGGGGAGACCCAGTACTTC. Amino acids: CASSFLGGETQYF. Variable domain in full (rest from reference TRBV7-2 and TRBJ2-5): GAGVSQSPSNKVTEKGKDVELRCDPISGHTALYWYRQSLGQGLEFLIYFQGNSAPDKSGLPSDRFSAERTGGSVSTLTIQRTQQEDSAVYLCASSFLGGETQYFGPGTRLLVL.

The chain is built from TRBV27 and TRBJ1-1; 8 nucleotides match TRBD1. Germline V gene sequence: CDR1 MNHEY, CDR2 SMNVEV (reference sequence). The J segment lost 5 bases and the V segment lost 6 bases, leaving 8 bases of the junction unmatched. The CDR3 is 14 residues long. DNA for the CDR3: TGTGCCAGCAGGTACCGGGACAGGAATACTGAAGCTTTCTTT. Translated: CASRYRDRNTEAFF.

This chain links TRBV28 with TRBJ2-7; D may match TRBD1 or TRBD2 (5 bases each). Germline V gene sequence: CDR1 MDHEN, CDR2 SYDVKM. This CDR3 is built from 11 residues. Deletions cut 3 bases from V and 10 bases from J, with 10 bases between. CDR3 sequence (DNA): TGTGCCAGCAGTTTGATAGGGGACCAGTACTTC. It encodes CASSLIGDQYF.

The chain combines TRBV30 with TRBJ2-7, with D perhaps being TRBD1 or TRBD2 (6 bases each). The CDR3 totals 13 residues. Trimming stripped 7 bases from V and 0 bases from J, with 13 bases between. Germline V lookup: CDR1 GTSNPN, CDR2 SVGIG (reference sequence). The CDR3, as DNA: TGTGCCTCGACTAGGGGGTTCTCCTACGAGCAGTACTTC. Its translation is CASTRGFSYEQYF.

The CDR3 is CASSSGQTGSREQFF. In DNA, the CDR3 is TGTGCCAGCAGTTCCGGCCAAACAGGGTCGCGTGAGCAGTTCTTC. The V gene is TRBV27, the J gene TRBJ2-1; D may be TRBD1 (6 bases). Trimming cost V 4 bases and J 9 bases, with 19 bases left between them. This CDR3 has 15 residues. Germline V gene lookup returns CDR1 MNHEY and CDR2 SMNVEV (reference sequence).

The CDR3 sequence: CAIGEQGTDTQYF. As DNA, the CDR3 is TGTGCCATCGGGGAGCAGGGCACAGATACGCAGTATTTT. This chain links TRBV10-3 with TRBJ2-3, with D possibly being TRBD2 (5 bases). The CDR3 runs to 13 residues. V gave up 8 bases and J gave up 1 base, with 10 bases separating them. The germline CDR1 and CDR2 sequences are ENHRY and SYGVKD.

This chain links TRBV5-4 with TRBJ2-7; 9 bases are shared with TRBD1. With 3 bases clipped from V and 2 bases from J, the junction kept 0 bases outside the gene matches. The CDR3 runs 13 residues. CDR1 SGHNT and CDR2 YYREEE come from the germline V gene (reference sequence). CDR3 amino acids: CASSWDRAYEQYF. The CDR3 DNA reads as TGTGCCAGCAGCTGGGACAGGGCCTACGAGCAGTACTTC.

This clone occurred once. J is TRBJ1-1 and V is TRBV19; possible D gene TRBD1, 6 bases. Trimming stripped 5 bases from V and 6 bases from J, with 13 bases between. CDR3 length: 13 residues. CDR1 is LNHDA and CDR2 is SQIVND in the germline V gene (reference sequence). In nucleotides, the CDR3 is TGTGCCAGTAGTCCCCGGAGACAGGCTGAAGCTTTCTTT. Its protein is CASSPRRQAEAFF.

This clone was seen more than once but under ten times. V is TRBV27 and J is TRBJ2-2; 11 bases agree with TRBD2. Germline-derived CDR1 and CDR2 are MNHEY and SMNVEV (reference sequence). J gave up 1 base and V 2 bases, and 3 bases lay outside the gene matches. The CDR3 contains 17 residues. This chain's CDR3 is CASSLLAGGGNTGELFF. CDR3 nucleotide sequence: TGTGCCAGCAGTTTACTAGCGGGAGGAGGGAACACCGGGGAGCTGTTTTTT.

This chain connects TRBV5-8 to TRBJ2-5, with unresolved D. CDR1 is SGHTS and CDR2 is YDEGEE in the germline V gene. The CDR3 has 14 residues. The ends were cut back, 1 base at V and 5 bases at J, with 12 bases in the middle. CDR3 in DNA: TGTGCCAGCAGCTTGCGGCCCCTGGGGGAGACCCAGTACTTC. Residues: CASSLRPLGETQYF.

Here the CDR3 reads CASSPGDVGLAYGYTF. CDR3 DNA sequence: TGTGCCAGCAGCCCGGGCGACGTGGGTCTAGCCTACGGCTACACCTTC. The chain has TRBV5-5 and TRBJ1-2; D unresolved. V was pared by 4 bases and J by 8 bases, with 24 bases between. Germline-derived CDR1 and CDR2 are SGHKS and YYEKEE (reference sequence). The CDR3 sequence is 16 residues long. Full variable domain (remainder filled in from reference TRBV5-5 and TRBJ1-2): DAGVTQSPTHLIKTRGQQVTLRCSPISGHKSVSWYQQVLGQGPQFIFQYYEKEERGRGNFPDRFSARQFPNYSSELNVNALLLGDSALYLCASSPGDVGLAYGYTFGSGTRLTVV.

V usage is TRBV7-9 and J usage is TRBJ2-5; the D call may be TRBD1 or TRBD2 (5 bases each). In germline, CDR1 is SEHNR, CDR2 FQNEAQ (reference sequence). Trimming shortened V by 1 base and J by 1 base, and 10 bases separated the two germline ends. CDR3 length: 15 residues. The CDR3 sequence: CASSLGGDVQETQYF. The DNA for the CDR3 is TGTGCCAGCAGCTTAGGAGGGGACGTCCAAGAGACCCAGTACTTC.

The rearrangement joins TRBV2 to TRBJ2-7, with 7 bases fitting TRBD1. The length of the CDR3 is 14 residues. The germline V gene encodes CDR1 SNHLY and CDR2 FYNNEI. With 7 bases clipped from V and 0 bases from J, the junction kept 6 bases outside the gene matches. The CDR3 region has the DNA TGTGCCAGCAAGATAGGACAGGCCTCCTACGAGCAGTACTTC. It yields the protein CASKIGQASYEQYF.

The chain employs TRBV12-5 and TRBJ2-7; the match to TRBD2 covers 13 bases. With 7 bases clipped from V and 7 bases from J, the junction kept 10 bases outside the gene matches. The CDR3 is 15 amino acids. The V gene's germline CDR1 is LGHNT and CDR2 FRNRAP. Written as DNA, the CDR3 is TGTGCTAGTGCCCTCGGACTAGCGGGAGTACCGGAGCAGTACTTC. Its protein product is CASALGLAGVPEQYF.

The chain is built from TRBV7-2 and TRBJ2-2, with D hard to call. This CDR3 spans 14 amino acids. CDR1 SGHTA and CDR2 FQGNSA come from the germline V gene. V was clipped by 0 bases and J by 3 bases, with 5 bases between them. The CDR3 region is CASSLAFDTGELFF. CDR3 DNA sequence: TGTGCCAGCAGCTTAGCGTTCGACACCGGGGAGCTGTTTTTT.

A single count supports this clone. The chain couples TRBV6-5 to TRBJ1-2; D is uncertain. This CDR3 contains 12 residues. The germline gives CDR1 MNHEY, CDR2 SVGAGI. The V end was cut by 5 bases, the J end by 3 bases, with 7 bases between. The CDR3 DNA reads TGTGCCAGCAGTGAATCCGACTATGGCTACACCTTC. The encoded protein is CASSESDYGYTF.

The genes are TRBV6-1 and TRBJ2-7, with 9 nucleotides matching TRBD1. The CDR3 has 15 residues. The trim removed 6 bases at V and 5 bases at J, leaving 11 bases unmatched. CDR1 is MNHNS, CDR2 SASEGT, per germline. DNA for the CDR3: TGTGCCAGCAGACACACGGGACAGGGAGGCGACGAGCAGTACTTC. This gives the protein CASRHTGQGGDEQYF.

The V and J genes are TRBV28 and TRBJ1-2, with TRBD1 matching 7 bases. The trim removed 6 bases at V and 8 bases at J, leaving 6 bases unmatched. Germline-derived CDR1 and CDR2 are MDHEN and SYDVKM. The CDR3 totals 12 residues. CDR3 region: CASRRTGVGYTF. The CDR3 bases are TGTGCCAGCAGGCGAACAGGGGTAGGCTACACCTTC.

The chain uses TRBV5-1 and TRBJ2-7, with D tentatively TRBD1 or TRBD2 (5 bases each). Germline V lookup: CDR1 SGHRS, CDR2 YFSETQ. The CDR3 totals 14 residues. V lost 0 bases and J lost 3, with 10 bases in between. The CDR3 DNA reads as TGCGCCAGCAGCTTGGCCGGGGCGAACTACGAGCAGTACTTC. Encoded protein: CASSLAGANYEQYF.

There are a few counts of this clone. This chain uses TRBV7-2 with TRBJ1-1, with D perhaps TRBD1 (5 bases). CDR1 is SGHTA and CDR2 is FQGNSA in the germline V gene. Trimming removed 5 bases at V and 1 base at J, with 14 bases between. The CDR3 is 15 amino acids. CDR3 in DNA: TGTGCCAGCAGCCGTATGGGGGGTGGGAACACTGAAGCTTTCTTT. This encodes CASSRMGGGNTEAFF.

The chain carries TRBV29-1 and TRBJ2-7, with 7 bases fitting TRBD1. CDR1 SQVTM and CDR2 ANQGSEA come from the germline V gene. The CDR3 covers 14 residues. V lost 7 bases to trimming and J lost 6 bases; unmatched junction nucleotides: 15. CDR3 amino acids: CSAVDRLGVSEQYF. Here the CDR3 DNA reads TGCAGCGCCGTGGACAGGTTGGGGGTCTCCGAGCAGTACTTC.

V is TRBV6-6 and J is TRBJ1-6; no reliable D call. Between the trimmed V and J ends, which lost 5 bases and 8 bases, there was a span of 13 bases. CDR3 length equals 14 residues. Germline V gives CDR1 MNHNY, CDR2 SVGAGI (reference sequence). The CDR3 nucleotides read TGTGCCAGCAGTGAGACGTCGGGGTATTCACCCCTCCACTTT. Translating it yields CASSETSGYSPLHF.